This T cell receptor (beta chain) was sequenced for a study of regulatory T cells in long-lasting Graves disease. Study-level results: The analysis examined peripheral blood only and excluded thyroid tissue.

Concerning this clonotype: Its antigen is not identified.

Germline CDR1 and CDR2: SGDLS and YYNGEE. V was clipped by 0 bases and J by 6 bases; unmatched bases: 2. The CDR3 sequence is 14 residues long. Stated time point: newly diagnosed GD, antithyroid drugs for less than 3 months. Extracted RNA from PBMCs served as the source of the TCR library. The TCR beta library used iRepertoire HTBI primers with Arm-PCR amplification of CDR3. Each CDR3 protein is one row after TCRdb ran MiXCR on the multiplex PCR reads. This sample yields around 480,000 distinct CDR3 sequences, of which about 16% are seen a single time; 20% to 30% belongs to the top ten. These data also formed part of another study, on T cells in Graves' hyperthyroidism and ophthalmopathy.

This receptor was identified in a woman aged 40 to 65 with Graves disease. The rearrangement joins TRBV9 to TRBJ2-7, with 11 bases lining up with TRBD1. This specimen was peripheral blood mononuclear cells (PBMCs), taken at new diagnosis, from a patient treated with antithyroid drugs. CDR3 bases: TGTGCCAGCAGCGTAGGGACAGGGGGCTTCGAGCAGTACTTC. It encodes CASSVGTGGFEQYF.